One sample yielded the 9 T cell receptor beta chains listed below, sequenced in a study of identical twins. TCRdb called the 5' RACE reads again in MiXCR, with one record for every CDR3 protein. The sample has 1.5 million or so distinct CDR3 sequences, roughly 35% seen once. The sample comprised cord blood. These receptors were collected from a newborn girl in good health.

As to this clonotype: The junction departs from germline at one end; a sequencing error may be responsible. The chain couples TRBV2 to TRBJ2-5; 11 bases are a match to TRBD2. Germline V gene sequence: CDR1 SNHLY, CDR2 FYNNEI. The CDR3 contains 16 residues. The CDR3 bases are TGTGCCAGCAGTAAAGCGGGTGGACTAGCGGGCGAGACCCAGTACTTC. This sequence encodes CASSKAGGLAGETQYF.

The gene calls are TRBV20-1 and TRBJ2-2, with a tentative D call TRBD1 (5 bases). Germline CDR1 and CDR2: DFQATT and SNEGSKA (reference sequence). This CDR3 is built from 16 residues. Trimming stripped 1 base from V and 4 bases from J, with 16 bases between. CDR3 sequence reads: CSARANTVRGTGELFF. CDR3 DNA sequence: TGCAGTGCTAGAGCAAATACAGTAAGGGGCACCGGGGAGCTGTTTTTT.

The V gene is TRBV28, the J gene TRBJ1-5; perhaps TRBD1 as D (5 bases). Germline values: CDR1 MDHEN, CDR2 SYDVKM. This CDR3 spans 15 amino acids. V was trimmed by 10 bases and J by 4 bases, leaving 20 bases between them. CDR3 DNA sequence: TGTGCCAACAGCCTACGACAGCCCCTAAATCAGCCCCAGCATTTT. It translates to CANSLRQPLNQPQHF.

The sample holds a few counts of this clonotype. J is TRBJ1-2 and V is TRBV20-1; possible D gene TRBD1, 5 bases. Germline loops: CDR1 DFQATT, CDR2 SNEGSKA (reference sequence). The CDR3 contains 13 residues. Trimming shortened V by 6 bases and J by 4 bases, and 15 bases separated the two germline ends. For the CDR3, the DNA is TGCAGTGCCACTAAGACAGACGGCTATGGCTACACCTTC. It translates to CSATKTDGYGYTF.

The CDR3 DNA is TGTGCGGCCGGGGCAGGAAGCTCCTACGAGCAGTACTTC. It is translated as CAAGAGSSYEQYF. V and J are TRBV30 and TRBJ2-5, with D perhaps being TRBD1 or TRBD2 (5 bases each). TRBJ2-7 explains the end of the DNA better; the J call may be wrong. This CDR3 contains 13 residues. Germline CDR1 is GTSNPN and CDR2 is SVGIG (reference sequence).

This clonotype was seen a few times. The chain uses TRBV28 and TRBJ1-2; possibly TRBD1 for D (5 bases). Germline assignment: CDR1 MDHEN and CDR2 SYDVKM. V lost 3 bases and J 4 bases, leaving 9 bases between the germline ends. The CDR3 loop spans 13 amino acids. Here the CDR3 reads CASSFWDPYGYTF. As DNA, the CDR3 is TGTGCCAGCAGTTTCTGGGACCCCTATGGCTACACCTTC.

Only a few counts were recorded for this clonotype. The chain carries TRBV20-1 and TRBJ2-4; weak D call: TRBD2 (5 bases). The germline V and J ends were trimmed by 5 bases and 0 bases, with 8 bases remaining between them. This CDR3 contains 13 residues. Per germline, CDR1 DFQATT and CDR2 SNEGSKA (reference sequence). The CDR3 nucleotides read TGCAGTGCTCAACGGGAAGCCAAAAACATTCAGTACTTC. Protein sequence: CSAQREAKNIQYF.

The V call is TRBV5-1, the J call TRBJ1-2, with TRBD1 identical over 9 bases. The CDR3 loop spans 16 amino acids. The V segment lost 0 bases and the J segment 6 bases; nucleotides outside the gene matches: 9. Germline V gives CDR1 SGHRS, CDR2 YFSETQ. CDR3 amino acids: CASSLGTQGALNGYTF. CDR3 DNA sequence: TGCGCCAGCAGCTTGGGAACACAGGGGGCACTAAATGGCTACACCTTC.

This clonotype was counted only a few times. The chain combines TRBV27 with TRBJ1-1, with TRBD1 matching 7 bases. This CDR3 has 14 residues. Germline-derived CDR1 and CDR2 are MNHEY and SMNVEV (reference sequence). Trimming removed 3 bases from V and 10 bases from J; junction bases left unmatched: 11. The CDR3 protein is CASSFTGVPGGAFF. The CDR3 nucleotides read TGTGCCAGCAGTTTTACAGGGGTCCCTGGGGGAGCTTTCTTT.